The present T cell receptor (beta chain) was sequenced within a study of T cell repertoires in cytomegalovirus infection. A note on this clonotype: Its specificity is not known.

TCRdb re-called the reads through MiXCR, storing one row per CDR3 protein. Of some 920,000 distinct CDR3 sequences in the sample, around 29% were seen once. The source is a human donor in good health (CMV status not recorded). Some clones in this sample may be carry-over from other donors' samples. The sample was cultured CD8+ T cells from PBMCs, taken from culture after CMV antigen stimulation.

The CDR3 spells CALRQGGGYEQYF. The DNA for the CDR3 is TGTGCCCTCCGACAGGGGGGCGGCTACGAGCAGTACTTC. The rearrangement joins TRBV10-3 to TRBJ2-7; 9 nucleotides match TRBD1. The V gene's germline CDR1 is ENHRY and CDR2 SYGVKD. The CDR3 is 13 residues long. After removal of 11 bases from V and 3 bases from J, the junction contained 8 bases not matched to a gene.